These 5 T cell receptor beta chains were all obtained from the same sample, sequenced in a study of read filtering for tumor transcriptome and immune sequencing. This library used around 400 ng RNA and molecular barcoded adaptors spanning alpha/delta and beta/gamma chains. TCRdb re-called the reads through MiXCR, storing one row per CDR3 protein. The sample gives around 58,000 distinct CDR3 sequences, about 15% of which show up once; 45% is in the top ten. Sequenced material: a population of CD138-negative cells sorted from bone marrow. The receptors here all came from a donor at least 40 years old with multiple myeloma.

Concerning this clonotype: One base away lies a much larger clone, so this may be a sequencing read error. Here the CDR3 DNA reads TGCAACGTTGTGAGGGACAGTGAGCAGTTCTTC. Translation gives CNVVRDSEQFF. This rearrangement joins TRBV29-1 to TRBJ2-1; 7 nucleotides align to TRBD1. Germline assignment: CDR1 SQVTM and CDR2 ANQGSEA. This CDR3 is 11 amino acids long.

The rearrangement joins TRBV18 to TRBJ2-5; 9 positions agree with TRBD2. This CDR3 comprises 15 residues. Unmatched junction bases numbered 6, after V lost 2 bases and J lost 5 bases. The germline V gene encodes CDR1 KGHSH and CDR2 LQKENI. CDR3 bases: TGTGCCAGCTCACCAGGGGAAGCGGGAGGTGAGACCCAGTACTTC. Translation gives CASSPGEAGGETQYF.

Concerning this clonotype itself: The CDR3 does not close with the conserved phenylalanine or tryptophan, likely indicating a read error. Because the CDR3's place on the DNA is in doubt, the DNA is left out and the CDR3 is given as listed by TCRdb. J is TRBJ2-1 and V is TRBV25-1; TRBD1 is taken as the D call from the table, unchecked against the DNA. Germline V gene lookup returns CDR1 MGHDK and CDR2 SYGVNS. The CDR3 contains 14 residues when both ends are counted. The CDR3 here is CASSEGVLYNEQLY.

This clonotype occurred many times. The chain links TRBV7-3 to TRBJ2-2; TRBD1 matches 7 bases. Per germline, CDR1 SGHTA and CDR2 FQGTGA. The CDR3 is 17 amino acids. Unmatched junction bases numbered 15, after V lost 4 bases and J lost 7 bases. CDR3: CASSSQGTPRLGGELFF. The CDR3 DNA sequence: TGTGCCAGCAGCTCACAGGGGACACCGAGGCTCGGCGGGGAGCTGTTTTTT. Full variable domain (outside the CDR3, taken from reference TRBV7-3 and TRBJ2-2): GAGVSQTPSNKVTEKGKYVELRCDPISGHTALYWYRQSLGQGPEFLIYFQGTGAADDSGLPNDRFFAVRPEGSVSTLKIQRTERGDSAVYLCASSSQGTPRLGGELFFGEGSRLTVL.

Ten or more counts support this clonotype. The genes are TRBV12-3 or TRBV12-4 and TRBJ2-3; D is unresolved. The CDR3 loop spans 13 amino acids. V lost 5 bases, J lost 0 bases, and 6 bases lay in between. The CDR3 here is CASSAASTDTQYF. The CDR3 DNA is TGTGCCAGCAGTGCGGCTAGCACAGATACGCAGTATTTT.